This record looks at one T cell receptor beta chain sequence and its context. The specificity of this receptor is unknown. No per-base quality is available; no much larger clone lies one base away. These data are taken from a study of T-cell reconstitution after alpha-beta-depleted transplantation in children (dated by TCRdb to the mid-2010s). For the study in its entirety: The study quantitatively tracked T-cell immune reconstitution after TCRalphabeta/CD19-depleted allogeneic hematopoietic cell transplantation in children using TCR repertoire profiling.

Library creation used PCR. Instrument on record: Illumina HiSeq 2500. Molecular barcoding was employed in the preparation of TCR libraries, with unique molecular identifiers being used to normalize TCRbeta repertoire quantification. TCRdb reprocessing: public reads trimmed at Q25 with fastp, clones called with MiXCR, in-frame beta chains kept. Rows with a matching CDR3 protein are joined into one entry that keeps the most common DNA and genes. The sample contains over 550,000 distinct CDR3 sequences, about 10% of them found a single time. Of the sample, 3.5% to 5% falls within the top ten clones. CDR1 and CDR2, per the germline V gene (reference sequence), are DFQATT and SNEGSKA. The CDR3 sequence holds 15 residues, the cysteine and phenylalanine included. Left in the record is the CDR3 DNA by itself, 45 bases read in frame from the first base. Germline trimming: 4 bases from V, 5 bases from J; junction bases outside gene matches: 10.

Sequencing used PBMCs from the stem cell graft donor, obtained from the stem cell graft. The receptor was isolated from a human donor who donated a stem cell graft to a child with acute myeloid leukemia. In this chain, TRBV20-1 is recombined with TRBJ2-1; TRBD2 aligns with 8 central bases. For the CDR3, the sequence is CSAIPRTSRNNEQFF. DNA sequence: TGCAGTGCTATCCCCCGGACTAGCAGAAACAATGAGCAGTTCTTC.